Listed below are T cell receptor beta chains from one sample, sequenced in a study of OX40 agonist ivuxolimab in advanced cancers. The repertoire was sequenced with immunoSEQ multiplex PCR; TCRdb's copy has only in-frame clones and lacks some. The sample consists of roughly 65,000 clones, around 81% of them appearing once. The sequences come from CD4+ or CD8+ T cells sorted from blood, collected in a trial of the OX40 agonist ivuxolimab. These receptors all come from an adult with an advanced solid tumor such as melanoma, head and neck, liver or kidney cancer. Each CDR3 is given with its conserved first and last residue. A D gene is named only where the DNA matches it firmly. The size entry is marked missing in some rows and otherwise reads once, few, many or a size class.

size	D	V	J	DNA	CDR3
NA	NA	TRBV28	TRBJ1-2	TGTGCCAGCAGGAGCTCGGTATATGGCTACACCTTC	CASRSSVYGYTF
NA	NA	TRBV4-3	TRBJ2-7	TGCGCCAGCAGCCAAGGTCCTGCTAGCCCTTACGAGCAGTACTTC	CASSQGPASPYEQYF
NA	NA	TRBV18	TRBJ2-7	TGTGCCAGCTCACCACAAGGACAGCCTGATTACGAGCAGTACTTC	CASSPQGQPDYEQYF
NA	NA	TRBV28	TRBJ2-3	TGTGCCAGCAGTTTTCGACCAGCAAGCACAGATACGCAGTATTTT	CASSFRPASTDTQYF
NA	NA	TRBV5-1	TRBJ1-2	TGCGCCAGCAGCTTGGTGGGGGGCGCGAGTGGCTACACCTTC	CASSLVGGASGYTF
NA	NA	TRBV5-1	TRBJ1-3	TGCGCCAGCGGGGAAGGGGTCAGCTCTGGAAACACCATATATTTT	CASGEGVSSGNTIYF
NA	NA	TRBV18	TRBJ2-5	TGTGCCAGCTCACGTCAGGGGGGAGAGACCCAGTACTTC	CASSRQGGETQYF
NA	TRBD2	TRBV7-9	TRBJ2-3	TGTGCCAGCAGCTCGAGGACTAGCGGGAGTGATACGCAGTATTTT	CASSSRTSGSDTQYF
medium-sized	TRBD2	TRBV10-2	TRBJ2-7	TGCGCCAGCAGTGAGTACGGACTAGCGATTCTCCACGAGCAGTACTTC	CASSEYGLAILHEQYF
NA	NA	TRBV7-9	TRBJ2-7	TGTGCCAGCAGTTTGGTCTACGAGCAGTACTTC	CASSLVYEQYF
NA	TRBD1	TRBV7-9	TRBJ2-7	TGTGCCAGCAGCGGGACAGGGGAATCCTACGAGCAGTACTTC	CASSGTGESYEQYF
NA	NA	TRBV27	TRBJ2-1	TGTGCCAGCAGTTTCCATTTAGGGGATGGGAGGAATGAGCAGTTCTTC	CASSFHLGDGRNEQFF
NA	NA	TRBV13	TRBJ1-2	TGTGCCAGCACCCCAGAGGGAAACAACTATGGCTACACCTTC	CASTPEGNNYGYTF
NA	TRBD1	TRBV27	TRBJ1-1	TGTGCCATCCCCTTGGGGGCAGGGGGCATCGGAGCTTTCTTT	CAIPLGAGGIGAFF